This T cell receptor beta chain is drawn from a study of shared clonotypes between healthy human individuals. Study information: Per donor, CD8 memory used one plate, CD8 naive used two, CD4 memory used three and CD4 naive used three.

A remark on this clone: Its antigen is unknown.

Whole-study results and caveats: Among donors, clonotype sharing was expected to be affected by sequencing depth.

Authors' analysis steps: Junction-only immunoSEQ data arrived without quality scores, meaning filtering differed. Method: immunoSEQ multiplex PCR; TCRdb's copy keeps in-frame clones and lacks some. V, J and clone size are those of that table, while D and trimming were read from the DNA. Counted here are under 1,900,000 clones, 98% occurring once; the ten biggest clones make up 0.36%. Splitting the CD4+ cells yielded a CD45RA+ naive subset and a CD45RA-negative memory subset. V was cut by 0 bases and J by 7 bases, with 5 bases left in between. The CDR3 has 12 amino acids. Germline V gene sequence: CDR1 MGHRA, CDR2 YSYEKL.

Sequencing was done on a sample of naive CD4+ T cells sorted from blood. Described subset: CD45RA+ positively selected. The receptor comes from a man under 40 in good health. The chain couples TRBV4-1 to TRBJ2-3; D is unclear. CDR3 in DNA: TGCGCCAGCAGCCAAGATGTACATACGCAGTATTTT. Protein product: CASSQDVHTQYF.